Following are 9 T cell receptor beta chains from one sample sequenced in a study of beta chain features in type 1 diabetes. Reverse transcription of all isolated RNA meant that expressed TCRB transcripts were sequenced. Generated by immunoSEQ multiplex PCR, the TCRdb table keeps only in-frame clones and is missing some. Of about 290,000 clones listed, 8% were seen once; the top ten hold approximately 0.93%. The sequenced material came from central memory CD4+ T cells from blood. The receptors here all came from a woman younger than 35 in good health.

In its sample, this clone was seen many times. The CDR3 DNA follows: TGTGCCAGCAGCCAGCTTGACAGGTACGACACTGAAGCTTTCTTT. It codes for CASSQLDRYDTEAFF. V gene TRBV14 combines with J gene TRBJ1-1; tentative D call: TRBD1 (6 bases). The V end was cut by 3 bases, the J end by 3 bases, with 14 bases between. Germline V CDR1 and CDR2: SGHDN, FVKESK. The CDR3 is made up of 15 amino acids. Full variable domain (rest looked up from reference TRBV14 and TRBJ1-1): EAGVTQFPSHSVIEKGQTVTLRCDPISGHDNLYWYRRVMGKEIKFLLHFVKESKQDESGMPNNRFLAERTGGTYSTLKVQPAELEDSGVYFCASSQLDRYDTEAFFGQGTRLTVV.

This clone was observed many times. V usage is TRBV10-3 and J usage is TRBJ2-4; 12 bases agree with TRBD2. Trimming cost V 5 bases and J 3 bases; bases outside gene matches: 5. The CDR3 is made up of 16 amino acids. The germline gives CDR1 ENHRY, CDR2 SYGVKD. CDR3 sequence reads: CAISPSGGADKNIQYF. The DNA of the CDR3 is TGTGCCATCAGTCCTAGCGGGGGGGCGGACAAAAACATTCAGTACTTC.

This clone came up a few times. V usage is TRBV4-3 and J usage is TRBJ1-6; possibly TRBD1 for D (5 bases). The CDR3 sequence is 16 residues long. The V and J ends lost 3 bases and 5 bases respectively, with 14 bases between them. Germline CDR1 LGHNA, CDR2 YSLEER. CDR3: CASSHLRDRDNSPLHF. Written as DNA, the CDR3 is TGCGCCAGCAGCCATTTACGTGACAGAGATAATTCACCCCTCCACTTT.

This clone was observed a handful of times. The V gene is TRBV18, the J gene TRBJ2-2; TRBD1 matches at 8 bases. CDR3 length: 15 amino acids. Per the germline V gene, CDR1 is KGHSH and CDR2 is LQKENI. V lost 0 bases and J lost 7; bases outside the gene matches: 4. CDR3 region: CASSPPVGQDGELFF. CDR3 coding DNA: TGTGCCAGCTCACCACCGGTGGGACAGGACGGGGAGCTGTTTTTT.

This clone was seen ten or more times. The rearrangement links TRBV18 to TRBJ2-1, with D hard to call. CDR3 length: 12 amino acids. Germline V CDR1 and CDR2: KGHSH, LQKENI. Trimming took 8 bases from V and 8 from J, leaving 13 bases between them. CDR3 protein: CASHGFLHEQFF. The CDR3 nucleotides are TGTGCCAGCCATGGATTCCTCCATGAGCAGTTCTTC.

V gene TRBV27 combines with J gene TRBJ2-1; D perhaps matches TRBD1 (5 bases). This CDR3 is 13 amino acids long. Trimming left V 5 bases short and J 3 bases short, with 8 bases between. Germline loops: CDR1 MNHEY, CDR2 SMNVEV (reference sequence). As DNA, the CDR3 is TGTGCCAGCAGTCCCCAGGGCTACAATGAGCAGTTCTTC. The encoded protein is CASSPQGYNEQFF.

The chain recombines TRBV6-1 with TRBJ2-7, with 10 bases fitting TRBD1. Per the germline V gene, CDR1 is MNHNS and CDR2 is SASEGT. V lost 6 bases and J lost 2; bases outside the gene matches: 7. The CDR3 has 15 amino acids. Here the CDR3 reads CASRSRDRGPYEQYV. The CDR3 coding sequence is TGTGCCAGCAGAAGTCGGGACAGGGGCCCCTACGAGCAGTACGTC.

About this clone itself: The same CDR3 is also encoded by other DNA sequences in this sample. The chain uses TRBV18 and TRBJ2-3, with 9 positions matching TRBD1. The CDR3 has 14 residues. The germline CDR1 and CDR2 sequences are KGHSH and LQKENI. V gave up 3 bases and J gave up 4 bases; unmatched junction bases: 2. CDR3 sequence reads: CASSPGQGSDTQYF. Here the CDR3 DNA reads TGTGCCAGCTCACCGGGACAGGGATCAGATACGCAGTATTTT. The variable domain in full, completed from reference TRBV18 and TRBJ2-3, reads NAGVMQNPRHLVRRRGQEARLRCSPMKGHSHVYWYRQLPEEGLKFMVYLQKENIIDESGMPKERFSAEFPKEGPSILRIQQVVRGDSAAYFCASSPGQGSDTQYFGPGTRLTVL.

The chain links TRBV15 to TRBJ1-1; 7 bases match TRBD1. The CDR3 runs to 14 residues. Germline assignment: CDR1 LNHNV and CDR2 YYDKDF (reference sequence). V dropped 4 bases and J dropped 7; count of bases not matched to a gene: 9. Written as DNA, the CDR3 is TGTGCCACCAGCAAAGATGACAGGGCGGTTGAAGCTTTCTTT. The encoded protein is CATSKDDRAVEAFF.